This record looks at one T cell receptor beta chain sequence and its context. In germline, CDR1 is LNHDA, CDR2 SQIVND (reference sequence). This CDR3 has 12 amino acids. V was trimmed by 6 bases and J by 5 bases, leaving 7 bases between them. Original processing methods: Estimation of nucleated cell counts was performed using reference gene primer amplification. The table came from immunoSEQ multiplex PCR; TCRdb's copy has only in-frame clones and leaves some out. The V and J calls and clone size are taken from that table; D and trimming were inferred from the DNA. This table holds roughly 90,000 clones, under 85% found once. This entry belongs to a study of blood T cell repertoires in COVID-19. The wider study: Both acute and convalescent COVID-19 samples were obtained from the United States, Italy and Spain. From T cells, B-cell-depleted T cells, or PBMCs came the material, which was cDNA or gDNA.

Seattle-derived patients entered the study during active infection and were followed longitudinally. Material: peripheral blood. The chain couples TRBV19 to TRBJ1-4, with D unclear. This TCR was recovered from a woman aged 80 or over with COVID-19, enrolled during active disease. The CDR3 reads CASSLLNEKLFF. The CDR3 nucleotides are TGTGCCAGTAGCCTTTTAAATGAAAAACTGTTTTTT.